The 20 T cell receptor beta chains below all came from one sample that was sequenced in a study of control samples from healthy donors and cancer patients. Here immunoSEQ multiplex PCR was the method, and the copy in TCRdb shows in-frame clones only, minus some. The profile shows about 100,000 clones, roughly 84% of them singletons. The sample consisted of blood. The source of these receptors is a woman in her 50s in good health.

This clone has just one count. The genes are TRBV9 and TRBJ2-3; 9 bases match TRBD1. V lost 0 bases, J lost 7 bases, and 9 bases stayed unmatched. The CDR3 consists of 16 residues. Germline CDR1 is SGDLS and CDR2 is YYNGEE. The CDR3 loop is CASSVAGGQGRNTQYF. The CDR3 DNA sequence: TGTGCCAGCAGCGTAGCTGGGGGACAGGGACGAAATACGCAGTATTTT.

This clone appeared a single time. The CDR3: CASSKGPTSGGDTQYF. The CDR3 bases are TGTGCCAGCAGCAAAGGCCCGACTAGCGGGGGAGATACGCAGTATTTT. The V call is TRBV7-3, the J call TRBJ2-3; 12 bases agree with TRBD2. The CDR3 consists of 16 residues. Germline V gene lookup returns CDR1 SGHTA and CDR2 FQGTGA. V lost 5 bases to trimming and J lost 5 bases; unmatched junction nucleotides: 8. Combining the CDR3 with reference TRBV7-3 and TRBJ2-3 gives the whole variable domain GAGVSQTPSNKVTEKGKYVELRCDPISGHTALYWYRQSLGQGPEFLIYFQGTGAADDSGLPNDRFFAVRPEGSVSTLKIQRTERGDSAVYLCASSKGPTSGGDTQYFGPGTRLTVL.

V is TRBV12-5 and J is TRBJ2-2, with 9 nucleotides matching TRBD1. This CDR3 contains 16 residues. The V and J ends lost 0 bases and 6 bases, in that order; junction bases with no gene match: 5. Germline assignment: CDR1 LGHNT and CDR2 FRNRAP. The CDR3 spells CASGLVWTGVPGELFF. Here the CDR3 DNA reads TGTGCTAGTGGTTTGGTGTGGACAGGGGTACCCGGGGAGCTGTTTTTT.

This sequence joins TRBV7-6 and TRBJ2-3; 11 nucleotides agree with TRBD2. The germline V gene has CDR1 SGHVS and CDR2 FNYEAQ. Unmatched junction bases numbered 6, after V lost 0 bases and J lost 13 bases. The CDR3 has 14 amino acids. The DNA for the CDR3 is TGTGCCAGCAGCTTAGCGACGGGACTAGCGGTGGAGTATTTT. This gives the protein CASSLATGLAVEYF.

The V gene is TRBV7-2, the J gene TRBJ2-1; D is possibly TRBD1 or TRBD2 (5 bases each). Germline lookup yields CDR1 SGHTA and CDR2 FQGNSA. The CDR3 consists of 14 residues. The CDR3 protein is CAVSLFGAQDEQFF. DNA for the CDR3: TGTGCAGTAAGTTTGTTCGGGGCGCAAGATGAGCAGTTCTTC.

The chain uses TRBV27 and TRBJ1-2; D remains unclear. The V end lost 2 bases, the J end lost 3 bases, and 13 bases lay between the germline ends. This CDR3 region has 15 residues. Germline assignment: CDR1 MNHEY and CDR2 SMNVEV (reference sequence). The CDR3 loop reads CASSLGSPRDYGYTF. The CDR3 bases are TGTGCCAGCAGTTTAGGAAGCCCGCGGGACTATGGCTACACCTTC.

The chain couples TRBV7-2 to TRBJ2-5; TRBD2 matches 14 bases. The germline V gene encodes CDR1 SGHTA and CDR2 FQGNSA. V trimming: 5 bases; J trimming: 3 bases; junction bases outside the gene matches: 11. The CDR3 spans 18 residues. The CDR3 DNA reads as TGTGCCAGCAGCACGGGACTAGCGGGAGTAGTGGGGAAAGAGACCCAGTACTTC. This codes for CASSTGLAGVVGKETQYF.

This CDR3 is CASSLDIAGAYTDTQYF. CDR3 coding DNA: TGCGCCAGCAGCTTGGATATAGCGGGGGCATACACAGATACGCAGTATTTT. V gene TRBV5-1 combines with J gene TRBJ2-3; 9 nucleotides line up with TRBD2. V shed 0 bases, J shed 2 bases, and the junction held 7 bases outside the gene matches. The CDR3 runs to 17 residues. The germline V gene encodes CDR1 SGHRS and CDR2 YFSETQ.

The chain has TRBV7-3 and TRBJ1-2; D is unresolved. Trimming shortened V by 0 bases and J by 0 bases, and 5 bases separated the two germline ends. The CDR3 loop spans 14 amino acids. CDR1 is SGHTA and CDR2 is FQGTGA in the germline V gene. The CDR3 DNA sequence: TGTGCCAGCAGCTTAACGCCTACTAACTATGGCTACACCTTC. Translating it yields CASSLTPTNYGYTF.

This clone occurred a few times. This chain links TRBV2 with TRBJ2-3; TRBD2 agrees at 11 bases. Per germline, CDR1 SNHLY and CDR2 FYNNEI. V dropped 5 bases and J dropped 0; count of bases not matched to a gene: 7. The CDR3 runs to 17 residues. The CDR3 DNA sequence: TGTGCCAGCAGTTTAATAGCGGGAGGGCTGAGCACAGATACGCAGTATTTT. Residues: CASSLIAGGLSTDTQYF.

The chain joins TRBV24-1 to TRBJ2-3; TRBD2 is a possible D gene (6 bases). Deletions cut 9 bases from V and 11 bases from J, with 14 bases between. The CDR3 length is 11 residues. The germline V gene has CDR1 KGHDR and CDR2 SFDVKD. CDR3: CATAARGEQYF. The DNA for the CDR3 is TGTGCCACCGCCGCGCGGGGCGAGCAGTATTTT.

The chain joins TRBV28 to TRBJ2-6; a possible D gene is TRBD2 (7 bases). The ends were cut back, 6 bases at V and 0 bases at J, with 18 bases in the middle. This CDR3 region has 18 residues. Germline values: CDR1 MDHEN, CDR2 SYDVKM. The CDR3: CASSPYGGASSGANVLTF. CDR3 coding DNA: TGTGCCAGCAGCCCCTATGGGGGGGCCAGCTCTGGGGCCAACGTCCTGACTTTC. The whole variable domain, remainder taken from reference TRBV28 and TRBJ2-6, is DVKVTQSSRYLVKRTGEKVFLECVQDMDHENMFWYRQDPGLGLRLIYFSYDVKMKEKGDIPEGYSVSREKKERFSLILESASTNQTSMYLCASSPYGGASSGANVLTFGAGSRLTVL.

This rearrangement joins TRBV7-2 to TRBJ2-5; D is uncertain. The CDR3 has 12 amino acids. Trimming removed 1 base from V and 5 bases from J, with 5 bases in between. Germline values: CDR1 SGHTA, CDR2 FQGNSA. CDR3 bases: TGTGCCAGCAGCTTAGTTAGGGAGACCCAGTACTTC. Residues: CASSLVRETQYF.

The V and J genes are TRBV2 and TRBJ2-7, with TRBD1 matching 9 bases. Germline CDR1 reads SNHLY; CDR2 reads FYNNEI. The junction had 4 bases not matched to a gene; V was cut back by 7 bases and J by 0 bases. This CDR3 spans 14 amino acids. This chain's CDR3 is CASKETGGSYEQYF. As DNA, the CDR3 is TGTGCCAGCAAAGAGACAGGGGGCTCCTACGAGCAGTACTTC.

V and J are TRBV25-1 and TRBJ1-6; D remains ambiguous. Germline lookup yields CDR1 MGHDK and CDR2 SYGVNS. This CDR3 region has 15 residues. Trimming cost V 3 bases and J 7 bases, with 13 bases left between them. For the CDR3, the DNA is TGTGCCAGCAGTGAGTTGGCCGAGGACAATTCACCCCTCCACTTT. This encodes CASSELAEDNSPLHF.

Written as DNA, the CDR3 is TGCAGCCTACTACCGTCGACCTACAATGAGCAGTTCTTC. Amino acid sequence: CSLLPSTYNEQFF. The gene calls are TRBV29-1 and TRBJ2-1, with D uncertain. Trimming stripped 8 bases from V and 2 bases from J, with 13 bases between. CDR1 SQVTM and CDR2 ANQGSEA come from the germline V gene. The CDR3 sequence is 13 residues long.

The chain links TRBV10-2 to TRBJ2-4; no clear D. CDR1 is WSHSY, CDR2 SAAADI, per germline. Between the trimmed V and J ends, which lost 8 bases and 5 bases, there was a span of 13 bases. The CDR3 is 13 amino acids. CDR3 amino acids: CASAGGRENIQYF. CDR3 coding DNA: TGCGCCAGCGCTGGCGGACGGGAAAACATTCAGTACTTC.

This clone has only a few counts. This chain uses TRBV3-1 (or the pseudogene TRBV3-2) with TRBJ2-7, with D perhaps matching TRBD1 (6 bases). Trimming removed 4 bases from V and 3 bases from J, with 13 bases in between. Germline V lookup: CDR1 LGHDT, CDR2 YNNKEL (reference sequence). CDR3 length equals 14 residues. The CDR3 protein is CASSPGVKIYEQYF. CDR3 bases: TGTGCCAGCAGCCCAGGGGTTAAGATCTACGAGCAGTACTTC.

This chain links TRBV7-2 with TRBJ2-1, with D perhaps matching TRBD2 (5 bases). This CDR3 region has 15 residues. The germline V gene encodes CDR1 SGHTA and CDR2 FQGNSA. Deletions cut 3 bases from V and 6 bases from J, with 15 bases between. The CDR3 here is CASSLGGSSRNEQFF. The CDR3 DNA reads TGTGCCAGCAGCTTGGGTGGGAGTAGCCGCAATGAGCAGTTCTTC.

The V and J genes are TRBV9 and TRBJ2-3; 7 bases map to TRBD2. This CDR3 is 15 amino acids long. In germline, CDR1 is SGDLS, CDR2 YYNGEE. J was trimmed by 4 bases and V by 4 bases; bases with no gene match: 9. The CDR3 region is CASSNRLAWADTQYF. In nucleotides, the CDR3 is TGTGCCAGCAGCAACCGACTAGCTTGGGCAGATACGCAGTATTTT.